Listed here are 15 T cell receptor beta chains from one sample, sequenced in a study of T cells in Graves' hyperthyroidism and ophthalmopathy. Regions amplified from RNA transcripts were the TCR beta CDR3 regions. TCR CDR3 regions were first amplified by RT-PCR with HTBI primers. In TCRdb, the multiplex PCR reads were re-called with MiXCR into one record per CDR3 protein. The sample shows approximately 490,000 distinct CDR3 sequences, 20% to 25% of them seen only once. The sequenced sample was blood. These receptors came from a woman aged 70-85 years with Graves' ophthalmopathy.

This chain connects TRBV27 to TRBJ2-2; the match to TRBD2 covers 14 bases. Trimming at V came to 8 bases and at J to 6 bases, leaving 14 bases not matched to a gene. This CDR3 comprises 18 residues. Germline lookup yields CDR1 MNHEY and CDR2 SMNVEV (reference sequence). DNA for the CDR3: TGTGCCAGCCCGGGACAGATCGGGACTAGCGGGAGTCCCGGGGAGCTGTTTTTT. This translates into CASPGQIGTSGSPGELFF.

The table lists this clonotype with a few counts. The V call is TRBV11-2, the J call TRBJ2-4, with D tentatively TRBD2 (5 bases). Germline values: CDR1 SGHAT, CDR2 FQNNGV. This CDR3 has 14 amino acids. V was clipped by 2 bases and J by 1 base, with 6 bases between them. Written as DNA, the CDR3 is TGTGCCAGCAGCTTACGGACTGCCAAAAACATTCAGTACTTC. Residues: CASSLRTAKNIQYF.

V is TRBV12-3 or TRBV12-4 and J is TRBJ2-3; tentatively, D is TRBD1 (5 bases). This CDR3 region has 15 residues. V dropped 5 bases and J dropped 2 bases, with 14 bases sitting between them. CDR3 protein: CASSRTTAITDTQYF. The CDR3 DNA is TGTGCCAGCAGTCGAACGACAGCAATCACAGATACGCAGTATTTT.

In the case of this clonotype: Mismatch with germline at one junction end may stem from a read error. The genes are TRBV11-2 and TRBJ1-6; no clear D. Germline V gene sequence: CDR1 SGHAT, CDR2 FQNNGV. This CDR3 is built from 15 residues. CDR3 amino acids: CASSQDPQLYSPLHF. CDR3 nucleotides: TGCGCCAGCAGCCAAGATCCCCAGTTGTATTCACCCCTCCACTTT.

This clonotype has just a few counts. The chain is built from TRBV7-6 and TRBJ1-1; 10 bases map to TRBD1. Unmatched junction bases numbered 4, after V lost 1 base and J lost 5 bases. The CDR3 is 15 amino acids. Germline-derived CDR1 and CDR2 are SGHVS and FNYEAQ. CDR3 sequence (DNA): TGTGCCAGCAGCTTAGGACAGGGGGCGCATACTGAAGCTTTCTTT. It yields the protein CASSLGQGAHTEAFF.

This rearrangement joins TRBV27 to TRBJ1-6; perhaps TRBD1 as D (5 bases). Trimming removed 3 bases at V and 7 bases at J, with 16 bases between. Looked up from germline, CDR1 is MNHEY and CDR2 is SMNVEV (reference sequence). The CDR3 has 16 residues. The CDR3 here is CASSFGGRGENSPLHF. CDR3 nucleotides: TGTGCCAGCAGTTTCGGAGGACGAGGGGAGAATTCACCCCTCCACTTT.

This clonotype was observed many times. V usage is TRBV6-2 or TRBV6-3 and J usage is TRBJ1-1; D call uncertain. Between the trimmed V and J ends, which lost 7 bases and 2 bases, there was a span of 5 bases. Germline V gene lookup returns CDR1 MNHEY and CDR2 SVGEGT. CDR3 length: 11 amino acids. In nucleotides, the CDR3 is TGTGCCAGCACCTTAAACACTGAAGCTTTCTTT. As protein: CASTLNTEAFF.

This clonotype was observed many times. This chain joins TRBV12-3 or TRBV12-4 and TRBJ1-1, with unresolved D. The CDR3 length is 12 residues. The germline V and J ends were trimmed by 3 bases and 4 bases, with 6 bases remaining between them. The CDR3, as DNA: TGTGCCAGCAGTTTGGGGTTCACTGAAGCTTTCTTT. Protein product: CASSLGFTEAFF.

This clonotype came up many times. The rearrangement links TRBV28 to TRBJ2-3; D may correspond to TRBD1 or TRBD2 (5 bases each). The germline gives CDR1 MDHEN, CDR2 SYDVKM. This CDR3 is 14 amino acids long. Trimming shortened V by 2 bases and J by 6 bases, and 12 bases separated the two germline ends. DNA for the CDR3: TGTGCCAGCAGTTTAGCAGGGAGTTGGGATACGCAGTATTTT. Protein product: CASSLAGSWDTQYF.

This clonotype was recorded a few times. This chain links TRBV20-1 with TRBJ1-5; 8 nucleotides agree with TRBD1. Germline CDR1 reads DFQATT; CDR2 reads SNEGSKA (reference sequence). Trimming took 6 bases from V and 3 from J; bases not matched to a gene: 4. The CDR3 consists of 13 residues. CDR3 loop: CSAWGQANQPQHF. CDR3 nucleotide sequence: TGCAGTGCCTGGGGACAGGCCAATCAGCCCCAGCATTTT.

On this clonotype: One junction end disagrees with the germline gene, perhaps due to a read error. The CDR3 nucleotides read TGTGCTAGCAGTGGGTTAGGCGGGCTCTACGAGCAGTACTTC. Protein: CASSGLGGLYEQYF. The chain joins TRBV7-7 to TRBJ2-7, with D perhaps TRBD2 (5 bases). Germline V gene data show CDR1 as SSHAT and CDR2 as FNYEAQ (reference sequence). The CDR3 consists of 14 residues.

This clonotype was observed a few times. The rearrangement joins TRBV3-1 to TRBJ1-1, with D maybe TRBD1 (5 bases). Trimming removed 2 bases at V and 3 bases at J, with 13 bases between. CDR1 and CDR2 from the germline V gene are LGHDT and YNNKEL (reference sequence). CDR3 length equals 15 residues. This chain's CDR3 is CASSQQGLTYTEAFF. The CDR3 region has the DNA TGTGCCAGCAGCCAACAGGGCCTAACCTACACTGAAGCTTTCTTT. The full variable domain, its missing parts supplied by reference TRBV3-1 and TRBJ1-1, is DTAVSQTPKYLVTQMGNDKSIKCEQNLGHDTMYWYKQDSKKFLKIMFSYNNKELIINETVPNRFSPKSPDKAHLNLHINSLELGDSAVYFCASSQQGLTYTEAFFGQGTRLTVV.

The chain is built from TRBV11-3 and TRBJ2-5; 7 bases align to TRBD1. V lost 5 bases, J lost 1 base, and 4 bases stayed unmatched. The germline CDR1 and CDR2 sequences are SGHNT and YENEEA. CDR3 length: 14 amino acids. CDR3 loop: CASSRTGVQETQYF. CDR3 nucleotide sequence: TGTGCCAGCAGCCGAACAGGGGTCCAAGAGACCCAGTACTTC.

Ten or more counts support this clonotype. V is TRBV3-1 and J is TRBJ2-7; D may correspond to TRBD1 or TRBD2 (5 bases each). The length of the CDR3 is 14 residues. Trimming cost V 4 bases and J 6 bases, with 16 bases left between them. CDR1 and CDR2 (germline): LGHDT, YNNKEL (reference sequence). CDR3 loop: CASSLKATGLEQYF. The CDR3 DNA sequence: TGTGCCAGCAGCCTCAAGGCCACAGGACTCGAGCAGTACTTC.

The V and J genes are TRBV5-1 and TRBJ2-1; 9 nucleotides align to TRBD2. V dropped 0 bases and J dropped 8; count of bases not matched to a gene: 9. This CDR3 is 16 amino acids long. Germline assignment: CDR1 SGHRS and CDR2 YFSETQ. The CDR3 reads CASSLDRAGGPHEQFF. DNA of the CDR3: TGCGCCAGCAGCTTGGATCGGGCGGGAGGGCCACATGAGCAGTTCTTC.